This TCR beta chain was identified during a study of blood T cell repertoires in COVID-19 (dated by TCRdb to 2020 to 2022). Describing the broader study: Samples covering the acute and convalescent phases of COVID-19 were provided by collaborators in the United States, Italy and Spain. The material from the prospective study consisted of cDNA or gDNA derived from T cells, B-cell-depleted T cells, or PBMCs. The dataset comprised deeply sampled blood TCRbeta repertoires from subjects exposed to, actively infected with, or recovered from COVID-19. The repertoires were released in a freely available public database meant as a resource for research on the immune response to SARS-CoV-2. Samples were obtained from the ongoing ImmuneRACE study (first 160 participants) and from 950 to 1,500 subjects provided by 6 global collaborators. Sample metadata almost always included a de-identified subject ID, COVID-19 status, age in years and sex. Where available, HLA class I and class II types were taken from metadata supplied by the sample provider and were not determined by assay-based typing. What the study reported, not specific to this receptor: How much clinical and demographic metadata was included differed by source and by participant, and the metadata was provided uncurated.

A second Seattle source provided samples from volunteer blood donors who had recovered from COVID-19. Whole blood was collected in K2EDTA tubes by collaborating institutions according to the institutions' own protocols. For TCRbeta analysis, collaborator samples were shipped as frozen whole blood, as isolated PBMCs, or as DNA extracted from either sample type. This clone has just one count. This receptor's antigen is unknown. No quality values exist for individual bases; no much larger clone is one base distant. From the cysteine through the phenylalanine, the CDR3 covers 13 amino acids. The CDR3 DNA has 39 bases and is translated from base 1. Relative to germline, V is 6 bases shorter and J is 7 bases shorter, with 12 bases between their ends. CDR1 and CDR2 are read off the germline V gene as MNHEY and SVGAGI. TCRbeta CDR3 regions were amplified from genomic DNA using the immunoSEQ Assay, a bias-controlled multiplex PCR. Per the authors' processing: Within the assay, amplification of reference gene primers was used to estimate how many nucleated cells each sample contained. To quantify the absolute abundance of each unique TCRbeta CDR3 rearrangement, sequence reads were collapsed and filtered. Productive Simpson clonality was computed per sample as the square root of Simpson's diversity index over productive rearrangements. TCRdb retrieved this table from immuneACCESS and kept in-frame rearrangements only. Not all clones are present; in checked studies, unresolved V genes account for under half, and no reason is known for the remainder. V and J calls and clone size follow that table, whereas D and trimming were derived from the DNA. In all, the sample holds 310,000 or so clones, and approximately 86% of those were seen once. The ten largest clonotypes hold around 2.2% of the sample.

The chain employs TRBV6-5 and TRBJ1-4; perhaps TRBD1 is the D gene, with 6 bases matching. The sample taken for sequencing was peripheral blood. The TCR originated in a woman aged 45-65 years who had recovered from COVID-19. The DNA is TGTGCCAGCAGATCAGGGGAAGGTGAAAAACTGTTTTTT. The encoded protein is CASRSGEGEKLFF.